Sequencing of this T cell receptor (beta chain) was carried out in a study of tumor-infiltrating lymphocytes in oesophageal squamous cell carcinoma. The CDR3 totals 15 residues. V was pared by 7 bases and J by 2 bases, with 12 bases between. Using its own MiXCR run on the PCR reads, TCRdb lists one record per CDR3 protein. The sample gives some 17,000 distinct CDR3 sequences, 47% of which show up once; 44% is in the top ten. This clonotype is judged medium-sized. This receptor was identified in a female donor with esophageal squamous cell carcinoma. The chain employs TRBV12-3 or TRBV12-4 and TRBJ2-6; a weak D match, TRBD2 (6 bases). Sequencing used normal esophageal tissue next to the tumor. CDR3: CASTKIAAGANVLTF. The DNA for the CDR3 is TGTGCCAGCACTAAAATAGCGGCTGGGGCCAACGTCCTGACTTTC.